This T cell receptor beta chain stems from a study of blood T cell repertoires in COVID-19. Study-wide context: The United States, Italy and Spain were the sources of the acute and convalescent COVID-19 samples.

Assay used: immunoSEQ multiplex PCR; TCRdb lists only in-frame clones, some missing. The sample lists roughly 70,000 clones, 87% occurring once. The sequence came from a man aged 50 to 59 with active COVID-19. Material: peripheral blood.

The CDR3 loop reads CAISESITGFGYTF. In DNA form, the CDR3 reads TGTGCCATCAGTGAGTCGATCACGGGGTTTGGCTACACCTTC. The rearrangement links TRBV10-3 to TRBJ1-2; D is unresolved. The V end was cut by 0 bases, the J end by 7 bases, with 12 bases between. Per germline, CDR1 ENHRY and CDR2 SYGVKD. This CDR3 spans 14 amino acids.